This T cell receptor beta chain appears in the sequencing data of a study of early T cells in non-severe SARS-CoV-2 infection. Looking at the study overall: Bulk RNA isolated from unsorted whole blood underwent sequencing; chains were not paired. The study's findings and limits: VDJdb matching skewed toward anti-spike CD8 responses, missing private and CD4 specificities.

The sample holds many counts of this clonotype. Antigen specificity is unknown. Researchers tagged individual cDNA molecules with unique molecular identifiers. TCRdb used MiXCR to reprocess the 5' RACE reads, holding one entry per CDR3 protein. The profile shows about 64,000 distinct CDR3 sequences, roughly 18% of them singletons. CDR3 length: 16 residues. Trimming took 2 bases from V and 3 from J; bases not matched to a gene: 6. The V call is TRBV12-3 or TRBV12-4, the J call TRBJ2-7, with 11 bases fitting TRBD2. The sequence derives from an adult who was a healthcare worker with PCR-confirmed SARS-CoV-2 infection or an uninfected control (not recorded which). The sequencing here drew on whole blood, taken at baseline. The CDR3 DNA reads as TGTGCCAGCAGTTTAACCACCGGGACTAGCGGCTACGAGCAGTACTTC. It specifies CASSLTTGTSGYEQYF.